This paragraph covers one T cell receptor beta chain sequence. This sample is part of a study of pediatric ulcerative colitis. Rectal tissue came from one to two pinch biopsies taken at colonoscopy. Up to 500,000 reads were sequenced per sample. Profiling relied on immunoSEQ multiplex PCR, and the TCRdb table lists in-frame clones only, not all of them. The data contain some 43,000 clones, 60% to 85% of them singletons. The sample taken for sequencing was gut tissue. The receptor's source is a girl between 5 and 17 years old with moderate ulcerative colitis.

The CDR3 nucleotides are TGCAGCGTCGAGCCCGGACCCACCCCCTACAATGAGCAGTTCTTC. Residues: CSVEPGPTPYNEQFF. The chain recombines TRBV29-1 with TRBJ2-1; D not resolved. V gave up 6 bases and J gave up 2 bases, with 17 bases separating them. The germline CDR1 and CDR2 sequences are SQVTM and ANQGSEA. This CDR3 is 15 amino acids long.